The entry below gives a single T cell receptor (beta chain) sequence along with its context. Its antigen is unknown. Within one base of it there is no much larger clone, and no base qualities were kept. The donors were healthy, HIV-negative adults with no recently reported acute infections or vaccinations. Every donor was a Caucasian adult living in Nashville, Tennessee, USA. CD4+ T cells were enriched by magnetic negative selection, after which naive cells were positively selected on CD45RA and the negative fraction was taken as the memory subset. Blood was collected by leukapheresis, and PBMCs were isolated by Ficoll-Histopaque density gradient centrifugation and then cryopreserved in liquid nitrogen vapor phase. Purity and quantity of every magnetically sorted T cell population were checked by analytical flow cytometry. Each sorted fraction had its genomic DNA isolated and then quantified by UV absorbance on a Nanodrop 2000c.

TCR CDR3 regions were amplified from genomic DNA by multiplex PCR using the deep immunoSEQ assay. Extracted genomic DNA from each cell subset was distributed evenly across all wells of several immunoSEQ 96-well plates, and each plate was treated as a replicate. For sorted subsets, about 200 ng genomic DNA, equal to tens of thousands of T cell genomes, was loaded into each replicate PCR. The purified libraries were quantified using a Qubit 3.0 fluorometer, sized with a Bioanalyzer 2100, and then quantified again using the KAPA Library Quantification kit. Every immunoSEQ 96-well plate was sequenced on a separate single-read 150-cycle Illumina NextSeq 550 flow cell. Turning to the authors' computational methods: Because only junctional sequences without quality scores were contained in the immunoSEQ output, filtering matching that applied to full-length reads could not be performed. Sequences were annotated with PyIR, a Python wrapper for IgBLAST v1.9, and V/J genes and CDR3 were assigned using IMGT germline references. Reads with weak V/J assignments (E-value above 1e-6), missing CDR3, stop codons, out-of-frame junctions, or ambiguous translated residues were removed. V3J clonotypes were defined by identical inferred V gene, J gene, and CDR3 amino acid sequence. The percentage overlap between two repertoires was calculated by dividing the number of shared unique clonotypes by the size of the smaller repertoire. RTK rarefaction, the Chao1 estimator, and Recon v2.1 estimates of unobserved clonotypes were used to assess repertoire richness. For all TCRbeta clonotypes obtained by the gDNA method from a few donors, generation probabilities were computed with OLGA. TCRdb re-hosts the immuneACCESS table, in-frame sequences only. Its copies lack some clones; in the studies checked, an unresolved V gene accounts for under half of them, and the cause for the rest is not known. V, J and clone size reflect that table, while D and trimming were determined from the DNA. In this sample the table shows about 2.4 million clones, under 95% of which occur a single time. The leading ten clones occupy about 0.38% of the sample.

This record belongs to a study of shared clonotypes between healthy human individuals (dated by TCRdb to 2018 to 2020). About the full investigation: The cohort included a few men and a couple of women between 18 and 49 years of age. For each donor, CD4 naive and CD4 memory were each given three plates, CD8 naive was given two plates, and CD8 memory was given one plate. To estimate repertoire size and how much clonotypes are shared between individuals, the study performed deep sequencing of blood TCR repertoires from a handful of healthy adults. Libraries were prepared and TCR repertoires were sequenced by different laboratories using diverse techniques, in order to increase sequencing depth and limit assay-specific biases. Each donor's leukapheresis produced roughly between roughly 0.85 and 10 billion PBMCs. Here is what the overall study found, with its caveats: Sampling was restricted to blood, and TCR repertoires in tissue are likely to differ from TCR repertoires in blood. Larger estimated clonotype richness was generally found for naive subsets than for memory subsets. Across a handful of donors, around 5.4% of naive CD4, over 3% of naive CD8, about 2% of memory CD4, and approximately 0.42% of memory CD8 clonotypes were shared. Higher generation probabilities were observed for clonotypes shared by all four sorted-subset donors than for non-shared clonotypes. The small number of donors limited the genetic and exposure-history diversity represented. Incomplete sequencing was indicated by rarefaction of sorted-subset datasets, despite the large sequencing depth. Pairwise subsampling led to the expectation that sequencing depth would affect the degree of clonotype sharing among donors.

V loses 7 bases, J loses 1 base, and the germline ends lie 13 bases apart. The germline V gene supplies CDR1 MDHEN and CDR2 SYDVKM. CDR3 length: 14 amino acids, cysteine to phenylalanine. Only CDR3 DNA remains: 42 bases, in frame from the first base. Specimen: naive CD4+ T cells from PBMCs. The cell subset or site label, as the study defines it: CD45RA+ positively selected. The chain links TRBV28 with TRBJ1-2; the D gene lacks a confident call. This clonotype was sampled from a man aged 18 to 35 in good health. Some clones in this sample may be carry-over from other donors' samples. The DNA is TGTGCCAGCAATGCGTCCCCCTTTAACTATGGCTACACCTTC. This is translated as CASNASPFNYGYTF.